A single sample is the source of the 23 T cell receptor beta chains below, sequenced in a study of blood T cell repertoires in COVID-19. TCRdb's table, derived via immunoSEQ multiplex PCR, lists solely in-frame clones and lacks some. The sample lists around 250,000 clones; just under 90% were seen once. Sequenced material: PBMCs or T cells enriched from blood (not recorded which). Receptor source: a man aged 50 to 60 who had been exposed to COVID-19.

The chain employs TRBV27 and TRBJ1-6, with D unclear. The CDR3 loop spans 14 amino acids. The V gene lost 3 bases and the J gene lost 8 bases, with 11 bases spanning the gap. Germline lookup yields CDR1 MNHEY and CDR2 SMNVEV (reference sequence). For the CDR3, the DNA is TGTGCCAGCAGTTTTCTAGGCGCGGATTCACCCCTCCACTTT. It is translated as CASSFLGADSPLHF.

The chain carries TRBV19 and TRBJ2-3; possible D gene TRBD1, 5 bases. The CDR3 runs to 14 residues. Trimming stripped 4 bases from V and 4 bases from J, with 12 bases between. Germline V gene sequence: CDR1 LNHDA, CDR2 SQIVND (reference sequence). As DNA, the CDR3 is TGTGCCAGTAGTAGCCAGGGATCATCAGATACGCAGTATTTT. Its protein is CASSSQGSSDTQYF.

The chain couples TRBV6-1 to TRBJ1-4; TRBD1 matches 8 bases. The CDR3 covers 16 residues. V trimming: 2 bases; J trimming: 8 bases; junction bases outside the gene matches: 10. Germline V gives CDR1 MNHNS, CDR2 SASEGT. The DNA for the CDR3 is TGTGCCAGCAGTGAAAGCGGGACAGGAGGAAGCGAAAAACTGTTTTTT. Translated: CASSESGTGGSEKLFF.

The gene calls are TRBV27 and TRBJ2-7, with 10 bases matching TRBD2. Per germline, CDR1 MNHEY and CDR2 SMNVEV (reference sequence). CDR3 length: 14 amino acids. J lost 4 bases, V lost 2 bases, and 2 bases had no gene match. As DNA, the CDR3 is TGTGCCAGCAGTTTAACTAGCGGGAAATACGAGCAGTACGTC. This translates into CASSLTSGKYEQYV.

This chain joins TRBV7-6 and TRBJ2-3, with unresolved D. The V and J ends lost 1 base and 4 bases respectively, with 9 bases between them. The germline CDR1 and CDR2 sequences are SGHVS and FNYEAQ. This CDR3 region has 14 residues. The CDR3, as DNA: TGTGCCAGCAGCTTAGTGTTGTCCGCAGATACGCAGTATTTT. Protein sequence: CASSLVLSADTQYF.

V usage is TRBV5-4 and J usage is TRBJ1-1; D is uncertain. Germline V gene lookup returns CDR1 SGHNT and CDR2 YYREEE (reference sequence). The CDR3 is 14 amino acids. Between the trimmed V and J ends, which lost 4 bases and 11 bases, there was a span of 21 bases. The CDR3 protein is CASSRTGLGRRAFF. CDR3 DNA sequence: TGTGCCAGCAGCCGAACGGGCCTGGGGAGGAGGGCTTTCTTT. Supplemented by reference TRBV5-4 and TRBJ1-1, the full variable domain reads ETGVTQSPTHLIKTRGQQVTLRCSSQSGHNTVSWYQQALGQGPQFIFQYYREEENGRGNFPPRFSGLQFPNYSSELNVNALELDDSALYLCASSRTGLGRRAFFGQGTRLTVV.

The chain links TRBV27 to TRBJ1-2; 10 positions match TRBD1. The CDR3 covers 14 residues. The germline V gene has CDR1 MNHEY and CDR2 SMNVEV (reference sequence). V shed 3 bases, J shed 7 bases, and the junction held 5 bases outside the gene matches. The CDR3 sequence is CASSLDRGSGGYTF. The CDR3 nucleotides are TGTGCCAGCAGTTTGGACAGGGGGTCTGGTGGCTACACCTTC.

The V and J genes are TRBV28 and TRBJ1-2; tentative D call: TRBD1 (5 bases). The germline gives CDR1 MDHEN, CDR2 SYDVKM. CDR3 size: 15 residues. V lost 11 bases, J lost 4 bases, and 23 bases lay in between. CDR3 nucleotide sequence: TGTGCCGCCTCGGCGGGAGGAGGGGCGATCTATGGCTACACCTTC. Translated, it gives CAASAGGGAIYGYTF.

The gene calls are TRBV9 and TRBJ2-5, with 14 bases fitting TRBD2. This CDR3 has 16 residues. CDR1 and CDR2 from the germline V gene are SGDLS and YYNGEE. V lost 4 bases, J lost 4 bases, and 6 bases stayed unmatched. The DNA for the CDR3 is TGTGCCAGCAGCATCCGAGGGACTAGCGGGGGAGAGACCCAGTACTTC. Amino acids: CASSIRGTSGGETQYF.

V is TRBV5-4 and J is TRBJ1-3, with D possibly being TRBD1 (5 bases). V lost 0 bases and J 13 bases, leaving 20 bases between the germline ends. Germline lookup yields CDR1 SGHNT and CDR2 YYREEE (reference sequence). The CDR3 spans 15 residues. In DNA form, the CDR3 reads TGTGCCAGCAGCTTGGTGGCATCTGGGGCTCGACAAATATATTTT. Translating gives CASSLVASGARQIYF.

This CDR3 is CASWRMGGGLSDEQFF. The CDR3 DNA reads as TGTGCCAGCTGGCGGATGGGCGGGGGGTTGAGCGATGAGCAGTTCTTC. The gene calls are TRBV28 and TRBJ2-1; 8 positions match TRBD2. CDR1 MDHEN and CDR2 SYDVKM come from the germline V gene. V gave up 8 bases and J gave up 8 bases; unmatched junction bases: 17. CDR3 size: 16 residues.

The chain recombines TRBV20-1 with TRBJ2-1, with D possibly being TRBD2 (5 bases). V lost 3 bases, J lost 5 bases, and 17 bases lay in between. CDR3 length: 15 residues. Germline lookup yields CDR1 DFQATT and CDR2 SNEGSKA (reference sequence). The CDR3 region is CSASSGKLGNNEQFF. CDR3 sequence (DNA): TGCAGTGCTAGTTCCGGGAAGCTTGGAAACAATGAGCAGTTCTTC.

V is TRBV19 and J is TRBJ2-3; 8 bases are a match to TRBD1. V shed 7 bases, J shed 5 bases, and the junction held 8 bases outside the gene matches. CDR1 LNHDA and CDR2 SQIVND come from the germline V gene (reference sequence). The CDR3 covers 14 residues. CDR3 region: CASKPDRAVDTQYF. The CDR3 DNA is TGTGCCAGTAAGCCGGACAGGGCGGTAGATACGCAGTATTTT.

This chain links TRBV7-2 with TRBJ2-6; possibly TRBD1 for D (5 bases). This CDR3 comprises 17 residues. Trimming took off 2 bases at V and 4 bases at J, with 15 bases between the two ends. CDR1 is SGHTA and CDR2 is FQGNSA in the germline V gene. CDR3: CASSLNPPRAGANVLTF. The CDR3 nucleotides are TGTGCCAGCAGCTTAAACCCCCCCAGGGCCGGGGCCAACGTCCTGACTTTC.

This clone showed up just once. The chain carries TRBV5-1 and TRBJ1-1; 7 bases fit TRBD1. V trimming: 1 base; J trimming: 3 bases; junction bases outside the gene matches: 6. CDR1 SGHRS and CDR2 YFSETQ come from the germline V gene. The CDR3 runs 15 residues. In DNA form, the CDR3 reads TGCGCCAGCAGCTTGATGGGGCAGGGGGACACTGAAGCTTTCTTT. This encodes CASSLMGQGDTEAFF.

This clone has a handful of counts. V gene TRBV5-4 combines with J gene TRBJ1-1, with D hard to call. Trimming took 4 bases from V and 6 from J, leaving 16 bases between them. The CDR3 has 14 residues. The germline gives CDR1 SGHNT, CDR2 YYREEE (reference sequence). The CDR3 loop is CASSLPTRGSEAFF. In DNA form, the CDR3 reads TGTGCCAGCAGCCTGCCGACCCGGGGATCTGAAGCTTTCTTT.

Here the CDR3 reads CSVDIWQGETQYF. For the CDR3, the DNA is TGCAGCGTTGACATTTGGCAGGGAGAGACCCAGTACTTC. J is TRBJ2-5 and V is TRBV29-1; the D gene is possibly TRBD1 (5 bases). This CDR3 has 13 amino acids. CDR1 is SQVTM, CDR2 ANQGSEA, per germline. V was pared by 3 bases and J by 4 bases, with 12 bases between.

This chain connects TRBV7-8 to TRBJ2-7; TRBD1 matches at 7 bases. The CDR3 runs 13 residues. The junction had 4 bases not matched to a gene; V was cut back by 2 bases and J by 6 bases. Germline V gene data show CDR1 as SGHVS and CDR2 as FQNEAQ. The CDR3 loop is CASSLRQGSEQYV. The CDR3 nucleotides are TGTGCCAGCAGCTTACGACAGGGCTCCGAGCAGTACGTC.

The J gene is TRBJ2-7, the V gene TRBV4-1, with a tentative D call TRBD2 (5 bases). V was cut by 1 base and J by 4 bases, with 11 bases left in between. CDR3 length: 14 amino acids. Germline V lookup: CDR1 MGHRA, CDR2 YSYEKL. The CDR3 bases are TGCGCCAGCAGCCAAGTTGATACGGGATACGAGCAGTACTTC. It specifies CASSQVDTGYEQYF.

This clone was seen a handful of times. The gene calls are TRBV9 and TRBJ2-3; D is possibly TRBD1 (5 bases). CDR1 and CDR2 from the germline V gene are SGDLS and YYNGEE. V lost 3 bases and J 2 bases, leaving 10 bases between the germline ends. The CDR3 totals 14 residues. The CDR3 DNA is TGTGCCAGCAGCGGACGACAGATCACAGATACGCAGTATTTT. Residues: CASSGRQITDTQYF.

The rearrangement uses TRBV5-1 and TRBJ1-1; D gene uncertain. Germline CDR1 is SGHRS and CDR2 is YFSETQ. V lost 5 bases and J 0 bases, leaving 11 bases between the germline ends. There are 14 residues in the CDR3. The CDR3 reads CASRENWMNTEAFF. CDR3 in DNA: TGCGCCAGCAGGGAGAATTGGATGAACACTGAAGCTTTCTTT.

The chain has TRBV19 and TRBJ2-7; D perhaps matches TRBD1 (6 bases). V shed 5 bases and J shed 0 bases, with 14 bases lying between them. Germline V gives CDR1 LNHDA, CDR2 SQIVND (reference sequence). This CDR3 region has 15 residues. This CDR3 is CASSYDIRGSYEQYF. Here the CDR3 DNA reads TGTGCCAGTAGTTACGACATCAGGGGCTCCTACGAGCAGTACTTC.

The gene calls are TRBV11-2 and TRBJ1-3, with a possible D match to TRBD1 (6 bases). The CDR3 sequence is 14 residues long. Between the trimmed V and J ends, which lost 0 bases and 10 bases, there was a span of 13 bases. The V gene's germline CDR1 is SGHAT and CDR2 FQNNGV. CDR3 coding DNA: TGTGCCAGCAGCTTAGATAGTGGCGACAGGACCATATATTTT. Amino acids: CASSLDSGDRTIYF.